The 28 T cell receptor beta chains in this list originate from one sample, sequenced in a study of T-cell memory formation after mild COVID-19. TCRdb recomputed calls from the 5' RACE reads with MiXCR, one row per CDR3 protein. The table shows roughly 130,000 distinct CDR3 sequences, with 16% occurring only once. The material sequenced was PBMCs or a T cell subset sorted from them (not recorded which). Source of these receptors: an adult woman who had mild COVID-19 (a few samples of this study predate the infection). Cell type and time point are not known.

The chain couples TRBV2 to TRBJ2-1; D may be TRBD1 (5 bases). Germline lookup yields CDR1 SNHLY and CDR2 FYNNEI. The CDR3 extends over 15 amino acids. V was cut by 7 bases and J by 2 bases, with 15 bases left in between. The CDR3, as DNA: TGTGCCAGCAAAGACAGAACCACGGCCTACAATGAGCAGTTCTTC. Translating it yields CASKDRTTAYNEQFF.

The rearrangement uses TRBV7-6 and TRBJ1-5; 7 nucleotides line up with TRBD1. From germline, CDR1 is SGHVS and CDR2 FNYEAQ. The length of the CDR3 is 15 residues. V was clipped by 5 bases and J by 3 bases; unmatched bases: 7. Written as DNA, the CDR3 is TGTGCCAGCAGCCTAACGAGGGGGCCCAATCAGCCCCAGCATTTT. This sequence encodes CASSLTRGPNQPQHF. Full variable domain (outside the CDR3, taken from reference TRBV7-6 and TRBJ1-5): GAGVSQSPRYKVTKRGQDVALRCDPISGHVSLYWYRQALGQGPEFLTYFNYEAQQDKSGLPNDRFSAERPEGSISTLTIQRTEQRDSAMYRCASSLTRGPNQPQHFGDGTRLSIL.

The chain joins TRBV7-9 to TRBJ1-4; 10 bases agree with TRBD1. The CDR3 consists of 16 residues. Germline CDR1 SEHNR, CDR2 FQNEAQ (reference sequence). V gave up 4 bases and J gave up 8 bases; unmatched junction bases: 10. The CDR3 nucleotides are TGTGCCAGCAGCTCCCACGGGACAGGGGAATACGAAAAACTGTTTTTT. This gives the protein CASSSHGTGEYEKLFF.

This clonotype was counted ten times or more. The chain carries TRBV5-6 and TRBJ2-3; no firm D call. Trimming removed 4 bases at V and 8 bases at J, with 11 bases between. In germline, CDR1 is SGHDT, CDR2 YYEEEE. The CDR3 sequence is 12 residues long. The CDR3 loop reads CASSQTGGTQYF. The CDR3 bases are TGTGCCAGCAGCCAAACCGGCGGTACGCAGTATTTT. Together with reference TRBV5-6 and TRBJ2-3, the CDR3 gives the full variable domain: DAGVTQSPTHLIKTRGQQVTLRCSPKSGHDTVSWYQQALGQGPQFIFQYYEEEERQRGNFPDRFSGHQFPNYSSELNVNALLLGDSALYLCASSQTGGTQYFGPGTRLTVL.

J is TRBJ2-2 and V is TRBV5-5, with a tentative D call TRBD1 (6 bases). Germline V gene data show CDR1 as SGHKS and CDR2 as YYEKEE (reference sequence). This CDR3 has 15 amino acids. V lost 0 bases and J lost 3, with 9 bases in between. CDR3 protein: CASSLGHRDTGELFF. CDR3 nucleotide sequence: TGTGCCAGCAGCTTGGGGCACAGGGACACCGGGGAGCTGTTTTTT.

This clonotype has only a few counts. The gene calls are TRBV7-2 and TRBJ2-3; 10 nucleotides match TRBD2. Germline V gene lookup returns CDR1 SGHTA and CDR2 FQGNSA. The CDR3 extends over 14 amino acids. The V segment lost 10 bases and the J segment 3 bases; nucleotides outside the gene matches: 7. CDR3 nucleotides: TGTGCCACTACAGGTAGCGGGAGGACAGATACGCAGTATTTT. Its translation is CATTGSGRTDTQYF.

This clonotype was detected only a few times. The chain employs TRBV5-1 and TRBJ1-2; D is undetermined. This CDR3 contains 13 residues. Germline V gene data show CDR1 as SGHRS and CDR2 as YFSETQ. Deletions cut 5 bases from V and 2 bases from J, with 10 bases between. CDR3 coding DNA: TGCGCCAGCAGATTTGTCGACAACTATGGCTACACCTTC. Translated, it gives CASRFVDNYGYTF.

Notes on this clonotype: At one boundary the junction diverges from the germline segment, which might be a read error. The chain combines TRBV9 with TRBJ2-3; tentative D call: TRBD1 (5 bases). The CDR3 has 14 residues. From germline, CDR1 is SGDLS and CDR2 YYNGEE. The CDR3 region has the DNA TGTGCCAGCAGCGCACACCAGGGTCCAGATACGAAGTATTTT. Encoded protein: CASSAHQGPDTKYF.

The chain carries TRBV20-1 and TRBJ1-6, with TRBD1 matching over 10 bases. The CDR3 contains 16 residues. V gave up 0 bases and J gave up 5 bases; unmatched junction bases: 4. Looked up from germline, CDR1 is DFQATT and CDR2 is SNEGSKA (reference sequence). CDR3 in DNA: TGCAGTGCTAGAGATTGGGACAGGGGAGATAATTCACCCCTCCACTTT. It translates to CSARDWDRGDNSPLHF.

This clonotype was seen more than once but under ten times. The V call is TRBV9, the J call TRBJ2-1; 7 bases match TRBD2. The CDR3 length is 15 residues. Germline CDR1 is SGDLS and CDR2 is YYNGEE. V lost 0 bases to trimming and J lost 9 bases; unmatched junction nucleotides: 9. CDR3 residues: CASSVAPNPGGEQFF. Here the CDR3 DNA reads TGTGCCAGCAGCGTAGCCCCCAATCCGGGAGGTGAGCAGTTCTTC.

The V and J genes are TRBV5-4 and TRBJ2-3, with 7 bases matching TRBD2. Germline V gene lookup returns CDR1 SGHNT and CDR2 YYREEE (reference sequence). CDR3 size: 14 residues. The J segment lost 4 bases and the V segment lost 5 bases, leaving 7 bases of the junction unmatched. The CDR3 reads CASSRTRSPDTQYF. In DNA, the CDR3 is TGTGCCAGCAGTCGGACTAGATCCCCAGATACGCAGTATTTT.

The chain carries TRBV12-3 or TRBV12-4 and TRBJ2-2; tentatively, D is TRBD2 (6 bases). The germline V and J ends were trimmed by 5 bases and 0 bases, with 16 bases remaining between them. This CDR3 region has 17 residues. CDR3 sequence reads: CASSPPLGSANTGELFF. The CDR3 nucleotides are TGTGCCAGCAGTCCGCCCCTCGGGAGTGCGAACACCGGGGAGCTGTTTTTT.

V and J are TRBV3-1 and TRBJ2-7; possible D gene TRBD1, 6 bases. Germline V gives CDR1 LGHDT, CDR2 YNNKEL (reference sequence). Trimming took off 3 bases at V and 2 bases at J, with 11 bases between the two ends. The CDR3 is made up of 14 amino acids. CDR3 loop: CASSHLGGPYEQYF. In nucleotides, the CDR3 is TGTGCCAGCAGCCACCTAGGGGGACCCTACGAGCAGTACTTC.

This clonotype was detected ten times or more. This chain uses TRBV12-3 or TRBV12-4 with TRBJ2-1, with a weak D call TRBD2 (5 bases). V was shortened by 6 bases and J by 0 bases, with 12 bases between the two germline ends. CDR3 length equals 15 residues. The CDR3 DNA is TGTGCCAGCAGCAAGGACTCGAGCTCCTACAATGAGCAGTTCTTC. Translated: CASSKDSSSYNEQFF.

The rearrangement uses TRBV11-3 and TRBJ2-5, with D perhaps matching TRBD1 (7 bases). CDR1 SGHNT and CDR2 YENEEA come from the germline V gene. The CDR3 covers 14 residues. The V end lost 5 bases, the J end lost 4 bases, and 14 bases lay between the germline ends. CDR3 amino acids: CASSPGGKRETQYF. The DNA for the CDR3 is TGTGCCAGCAGCCCAGGGGGGAAGAGAGAGACCCAGTACTTC.

This clonotype showed up just a few times. The gene calls are TRBV7-3 and TRBJ2-1; D is ambiguous. Trimming took 3 bases from V and 0 from J, leaving 9 bases between them. The CDR3 length is 15 residues. The germline gives CDR1 SGHTA, CDR2 FQGTGA. CDR3 region: CASSFVRSSYNEQFF. CDR3 nucleotides: TGTGCCAGCAGCTTTGTTAGAAGCTCCTACAATGAGCAGTTCTTC.

This clonotype was recorded a few times. The chain recombines TRBV6-5 with TRBJ2-7, with TRBD2 matching over 9 bases. Trimming removed 2 bases from V and 6 bases from J; junction bases left unmatched: 8. The CDR3 contains 15 residues. In germline, CDR1 is MNHEY, CDR2 SVGAGI. The CDR3 region is CASSYSFLAGVEQYF. In DNA, the CDR3 is TGTGCCAGCAGTTACAGCTTCTTAGCGGGAGTCGAGCAGTACTTC.

The rearrangement uses TRBV6-4 and TRBJ1-2; 7 bases match TRBD1. This CDR3 is built from 13 residues. V lost 4 bases to trimming and J lost 7 bases; unmatched junction nucleotides: 6. Germline CDR1 is MRHNA and CDR2 is SNTAGT. The CDR3 region has the DNA TGTGCCAGCAGTGGACAGGGCGACCGTGGCTACACCTTC. This translates into CASSGQGDRGYTF.

A few counts support this clonotype. This chain links TRBV4-3 with TRBJ2-1; 11 nucleotides match TRBD2. V gave up 3 bases and J gave up 8 bases; unmatched junction bases: 6. The CDR3 covers 15 residues. The germline gives CDR1 LGHNA, CDR2 YSLEER. The CDR3 DNA reads as TGCGCCAGCAGCCAGAGACCACTAGCGGGAGATGAGCAGTTCTTC. Residues: CASSQRPLAGDEQFF.

The rearrangement uses TRBV24-1 and TRBJ2-3; perhaps D is TRBD1 or TRBD2 (5 bases each). This CDR3 region has 16 residues. Trimming shortened V by 4 bases and J by 1 base, and 14 bases separated the two germline ends. CDR1 is KGHDR and CDR2 is SFDVKD in the germline V gene. CDR3 amino acids: CATSDLELGGTDTQYF. The CDR3 DNA follows: TGTGCCACCAGTGACCTAGAACTAGGGGGCACAGATACGCAGTATTTT.

This clonotype was seen a handful of times. The rearrangement links TRBV9 to TRBJ2-5, with a possible D match to TRBD1 (5 bases). Germline assignment: CDR1 SGDLS and CDR2 YYNGEE. This CDR3 is built from 13 residues. The V end lost 0 bases, the J end lost 2 bases, and 5 bases lay between the germline ends. CDR3 sequence reads: CASSVGQQETQYF. The DNA for the CDR3 is TGTGCCAGCAGCGTAGGACAGCAAGAGACCCAGTACTTC. The full variable domain, in which reference TRBV9 and TRBJ2-5 provide the parts outside the CDR3, is DSGVTQTPKHLITATGQRVTLRCSPRSGDLSVYWYQQSLDQGLQFLIQYYNGEERAKGNILERFSAQQFPDLHSELNLSSLELGDSALYFCASSVGQQETQYFGPGTRLLVL.

The J gene is TRBJ2-1, the V gene TRBV12-3 or TRBV12-4, with 10 bases that match TRBD2. The CDR3 has 17 residues. J lost 4 bases, V lost 0 bases, and 6 bases had no gene match. The CDR3 DNA follows: TGTGCCAGCAGTTTAGCGCTAGGGACTAGCGTATACAATGAGCAGTTCTTC. It yields the protein CASSLALGTSVYNEQFF.

This clonotype was detected only a few times. This sequence joins TRBV29-1 and TRBJ2-7, with 8 bases fitting TRBD1. Germline V gene sequence: CDR1 SQVTM, CDR2 ANQGSEA. The CDR3 sequence is 14 residues long. J lost 4 bases, V lost 4 bases, and 9 bases had no gene match. The CDR3 loop reads CSVVHGDRFYEQYF. The CDR3 DNA is TGCAGCGTTGTACACGGGGACAGGTTTTACGAGCAGTACTTC.

J is TRBJ2-7 and V is TRBV5-1, with D possibly matching TRBD2 (6 bases). Trimming stripped 3 bases from V and 9 bases from J, with 19 bases between. Germline-derived CDR1 and CDR2 are SGHRS and YFSETQ. The CDR3 runs 14 residues. The CDR3 reads CASSSAAIPGGQYF. CDR3 in DNA: TGCGCCAGCAGCTCAGCAGCCATCCCCGGGGGGCAGTACTTC.

This clonotype occurred a few times. The rearrangement joins TRBV7-2 to TRBJ2-5, with D possibly being TRBD2 (6 bases). CDR3 length: 16 residues. V lost 1 base and J lost 2, with 14 bases in between. CDR1 SGHTA and CDR2 FQGNSA come from the germline V gene. The CDR3 loop is CASSLVWSSDQETQYF. DNA of the CDR3: TGTGCCAGCAGCTTAGTCTGGTCTAGCGATCAAGAGACCCAGTACTTC.

This clonotype was seen a few times. This chain connects TRBV2 to TRBJ2-2; TRBD1 aligns across 7 bases. There are 15 residues in the CDR3. V was pared by 5 bases and J by 3 bases, with 6 bases of the junction left unmatched. Germline lookup yields CDR1 SNHLY and CDR2 FYNNEI. The CDR3 DNA follows: TGTGCCAGCAGTCGACAGGGCGGTGACACCGGGGAGCTGTTTTTT. Its protein product is CASSRQGGDTGELFF.

The V and J genes are TRBV2 and TRBJ2-1; no reliable D call. This CDR3 region has 12 residues. CDR1 is SNHLY and CDR2 is FYNNEI in the germline V gene. V was clipped by 11 bases and J by 7 bases, with 15 bases between them. CDR3 bases: TGTGCCTCCCACGTCCCCCGGAATGAGCAGTTCTTC. It specifies CASHVPRNEQFF.

V is TRBV7-2 and J is TRBJ2-7; 8 nucleotides align to TRBD2. Trimming at V came to 1 base and at J to 3 bases, leaving 2 bases not matched to a gene. This CDR3 is built from 14 residues. Per germline, CDR1 SGHTA and CDR2 FQGNSA. In DNA form, the CDR3 reads TGTGCCAGCAGCTTAGTTACTAGCGGCTACGAGCAGTACTTC. Translated: CASSLVTSGYEQYF.